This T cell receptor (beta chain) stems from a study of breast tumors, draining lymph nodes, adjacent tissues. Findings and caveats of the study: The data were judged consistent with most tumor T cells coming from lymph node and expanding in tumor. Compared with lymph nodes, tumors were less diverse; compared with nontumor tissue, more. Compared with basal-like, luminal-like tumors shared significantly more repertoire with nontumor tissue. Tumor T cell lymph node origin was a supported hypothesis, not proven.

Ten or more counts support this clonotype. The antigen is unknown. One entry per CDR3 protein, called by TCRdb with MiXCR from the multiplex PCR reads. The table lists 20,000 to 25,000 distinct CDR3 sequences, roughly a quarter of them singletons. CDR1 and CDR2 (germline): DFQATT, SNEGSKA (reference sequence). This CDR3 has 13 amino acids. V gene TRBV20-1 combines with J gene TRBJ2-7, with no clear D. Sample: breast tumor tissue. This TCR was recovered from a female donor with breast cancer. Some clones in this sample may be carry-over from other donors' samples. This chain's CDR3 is CSPQSRASYEQYF. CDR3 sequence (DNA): TGCAGCCCCCAGTCTAGGGCCTCCTACGAGCAGTACTTC.